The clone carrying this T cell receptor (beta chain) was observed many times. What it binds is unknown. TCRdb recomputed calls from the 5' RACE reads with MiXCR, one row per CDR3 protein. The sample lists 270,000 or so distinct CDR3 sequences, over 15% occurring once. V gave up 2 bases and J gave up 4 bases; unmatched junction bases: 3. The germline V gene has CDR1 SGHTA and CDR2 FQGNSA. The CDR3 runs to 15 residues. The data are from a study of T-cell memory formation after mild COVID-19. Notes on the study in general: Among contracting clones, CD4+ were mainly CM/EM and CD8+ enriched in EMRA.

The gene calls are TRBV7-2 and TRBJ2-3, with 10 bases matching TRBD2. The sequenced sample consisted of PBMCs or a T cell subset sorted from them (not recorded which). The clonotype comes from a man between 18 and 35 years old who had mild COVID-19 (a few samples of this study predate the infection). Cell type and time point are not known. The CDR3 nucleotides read TGTGCCAGCAGCTTATCTAGCGGGGGCGCAGATACGCAGTATTTT. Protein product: CASSLSSGGADTQYF.